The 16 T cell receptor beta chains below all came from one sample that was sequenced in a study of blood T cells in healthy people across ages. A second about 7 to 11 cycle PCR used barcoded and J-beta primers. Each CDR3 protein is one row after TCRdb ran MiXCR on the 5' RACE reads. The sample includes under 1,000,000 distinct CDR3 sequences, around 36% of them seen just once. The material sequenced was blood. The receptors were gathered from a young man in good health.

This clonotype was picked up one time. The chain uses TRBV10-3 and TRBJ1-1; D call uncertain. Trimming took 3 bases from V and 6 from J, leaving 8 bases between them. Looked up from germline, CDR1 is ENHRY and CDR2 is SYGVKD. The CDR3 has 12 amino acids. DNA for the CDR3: TGTGCCATCAGTGACCAAGAGGCTGAAGCTTTCTTT. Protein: CAISDQEAEAFF.

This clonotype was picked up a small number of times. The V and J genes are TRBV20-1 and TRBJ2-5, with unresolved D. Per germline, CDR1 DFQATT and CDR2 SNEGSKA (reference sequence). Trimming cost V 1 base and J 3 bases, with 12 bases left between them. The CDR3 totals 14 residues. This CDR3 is CSARADHSKETQYF. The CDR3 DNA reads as TGCAGTGCTAGAGCGGACCACTCAAAAGAGACCCAGTACTTC.

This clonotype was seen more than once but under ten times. CDR3 sequence reads: CASSVLTSNEQFF. CDR3 nucleotides: TGTGCCAGCAGCGTGCTAACTAGCAATGAGCAGTTCTTC. The J gene is TRBJ2-1, the V gene TRBV7-2; D is perhaps TRBD2 (5 bases). Germline V gene lookup returns CDR1 SGHTA and CDR2 FQGNSA. The V end lost 5 bases, the J end lost 6 bases, and 11 bases lay between the germline ends. This CDR3 comprises 13 residues.

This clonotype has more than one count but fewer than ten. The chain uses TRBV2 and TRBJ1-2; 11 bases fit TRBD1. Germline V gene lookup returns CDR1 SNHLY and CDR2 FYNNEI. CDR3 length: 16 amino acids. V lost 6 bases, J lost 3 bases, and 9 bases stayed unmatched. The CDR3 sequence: CASRERTGGGYYGYTF. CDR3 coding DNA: TGTGCCAGCAGGGAACGGACAGGGGGCGGGTACTATGGCTACACCTTC.

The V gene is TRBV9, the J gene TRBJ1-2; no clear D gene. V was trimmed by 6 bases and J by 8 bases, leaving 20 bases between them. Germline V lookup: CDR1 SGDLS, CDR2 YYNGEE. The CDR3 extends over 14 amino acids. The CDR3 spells CASTAPGPTRGYTF. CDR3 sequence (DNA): TGTGCCAGCACCGCTCCCGGGCCCACCAGGGGCTACACCTTC.

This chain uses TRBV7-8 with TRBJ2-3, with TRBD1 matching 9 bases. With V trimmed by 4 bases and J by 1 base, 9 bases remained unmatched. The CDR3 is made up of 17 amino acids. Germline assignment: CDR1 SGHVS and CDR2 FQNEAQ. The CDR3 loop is CASSSRDRGWGTDTQYF. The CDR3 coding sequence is TGTGCCAGCAGCTCCCGAGACAGGGGGTGGGGCACAGATACGCAGTATTTT. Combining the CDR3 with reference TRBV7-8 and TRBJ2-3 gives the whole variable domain GAGVSQSPRYKVAKRGQDVALRCDPISGHVSLFWYQQALGQGPEFLTYFQNEAQLDKSGLPSDRFFAERPEGSVSTLKIQRTQQEDSAVYLCASSSRDRGWGTDTQYFGPGTRLTVL.

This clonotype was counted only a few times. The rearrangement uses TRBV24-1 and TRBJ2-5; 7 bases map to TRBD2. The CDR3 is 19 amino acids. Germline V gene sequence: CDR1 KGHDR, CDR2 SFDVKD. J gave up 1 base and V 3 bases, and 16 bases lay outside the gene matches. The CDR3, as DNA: TGTGCCACCAGTGATCCTTCTTTTGGGGCTAGCGGACTCCAAGAGACCCAGTACTTC. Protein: CATSDPSFGASGLQETQYF.

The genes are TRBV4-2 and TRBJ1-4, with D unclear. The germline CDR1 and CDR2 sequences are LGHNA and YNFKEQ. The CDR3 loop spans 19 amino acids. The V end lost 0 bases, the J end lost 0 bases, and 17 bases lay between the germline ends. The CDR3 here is CASSQEAPTKFSTNEKLFF. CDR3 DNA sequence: TGTGCCAGCAGCCAAGAGGCTCCAACAAAATTCTCAACTAATGAAAAACTGTTTTTT.

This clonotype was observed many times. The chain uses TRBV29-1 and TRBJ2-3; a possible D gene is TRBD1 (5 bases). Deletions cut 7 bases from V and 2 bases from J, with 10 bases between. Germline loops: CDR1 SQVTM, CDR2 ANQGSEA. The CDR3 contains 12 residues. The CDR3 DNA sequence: TGCAGCGCCGGACACTTCACAGATACGCAGTATTTT. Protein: CSAGHFTDTQYF.

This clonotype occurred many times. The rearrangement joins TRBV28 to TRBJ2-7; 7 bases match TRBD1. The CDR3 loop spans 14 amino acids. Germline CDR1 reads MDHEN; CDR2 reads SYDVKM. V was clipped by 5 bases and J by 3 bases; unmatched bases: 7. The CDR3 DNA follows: TGTGCCAGCAGTGCGACAGGGTTCTTCTACGAGCAGTACTTC. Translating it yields CASSATGFFYEQYF.

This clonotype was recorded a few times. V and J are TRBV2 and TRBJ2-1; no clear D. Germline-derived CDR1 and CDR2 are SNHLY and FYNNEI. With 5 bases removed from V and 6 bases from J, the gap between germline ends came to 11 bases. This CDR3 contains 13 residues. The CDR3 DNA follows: TGTGCCAGCAGTAAGCCTAACGGCAATGAGCAGTTCTTC. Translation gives CASSKPNGNEQFF.

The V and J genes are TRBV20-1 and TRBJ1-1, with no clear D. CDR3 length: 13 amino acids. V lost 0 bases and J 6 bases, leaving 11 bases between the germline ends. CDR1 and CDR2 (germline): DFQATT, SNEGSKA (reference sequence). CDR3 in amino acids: CSARDEYAAEAFF. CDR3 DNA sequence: TGCAGTGCTAGAGACGAGTACGCCGCTGAAGCTTTCTTT.

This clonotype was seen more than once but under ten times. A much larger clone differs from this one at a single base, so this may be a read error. In nucleotides, the CDR3 is TGCGCCAGCAGAATTGGTGGGGTTGCTGAGCAGTTCTTC. Its translation is CASRIGGVAEQFF. The chain links TRBV5-1 to TRBJ2-1; D remains unclear. The CDR3 loop spans 13 amino acids. In germline, CDR1 is SGHRS, CDR2 YFSETQ. Trimming pared 5 bases from V and 9 bases from J, leaving 15 bases between.

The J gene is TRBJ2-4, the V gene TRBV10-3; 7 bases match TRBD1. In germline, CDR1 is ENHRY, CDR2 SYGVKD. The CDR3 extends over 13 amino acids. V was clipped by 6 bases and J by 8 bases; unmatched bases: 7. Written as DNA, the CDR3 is TGTGCCATCAGAGAGGGGGCTGGGGACATTCAGTACTTC. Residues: CAIREGAGDIQYF.

The CDR3 reads CASNLLGGDETQYF. The CDR3 DNA reads TGTGCCAGCAACCTACTGGGGGGGGATGAGACCCAGTACTTC. The chain has TRBV5-6 and TRBJ2-5; TRBD2 aligns across 7 bases. CDR3 length equals 14 residues. J lost 5 bases, V lost 6 bases, and 10 bases had no gene match. Germline V gene sequence: CDR1 SGHDT, CDR2 YYEEEE. Variable domain in full (rest from reference TRBV5-6 and TRBJ2-5): DAGVTQSPTHLIKTRGQQVTLRCSPKSGHDTVSWYQQALGQGPQFIFQYYEEEERQRGNFPDRFSGHQFPNYSSELNVNALLLGDSALYLCASNLLGGDETQYFGPGTRLLVL.

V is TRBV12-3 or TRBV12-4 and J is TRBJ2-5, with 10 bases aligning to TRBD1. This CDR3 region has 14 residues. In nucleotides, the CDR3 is TGTGTCAGTAGTTCGGGACAGGGGTTAGAGACCCAGTACTTC. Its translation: CVSSSGQGLETQYF.